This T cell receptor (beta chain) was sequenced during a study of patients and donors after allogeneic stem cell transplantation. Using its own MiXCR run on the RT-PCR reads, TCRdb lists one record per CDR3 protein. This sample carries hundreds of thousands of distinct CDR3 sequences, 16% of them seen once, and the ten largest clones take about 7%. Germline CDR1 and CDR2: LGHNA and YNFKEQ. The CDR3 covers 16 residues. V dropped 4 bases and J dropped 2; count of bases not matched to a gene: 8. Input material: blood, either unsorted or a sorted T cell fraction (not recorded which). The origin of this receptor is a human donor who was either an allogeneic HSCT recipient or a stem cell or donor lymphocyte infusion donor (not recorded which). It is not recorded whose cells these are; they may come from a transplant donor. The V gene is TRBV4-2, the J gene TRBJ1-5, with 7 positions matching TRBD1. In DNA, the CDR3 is TGTGCCAGCAGCCCACAAAGAGACAGGGGCAATCAGCCCCAGCATTTT. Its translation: CASSPQRDRGNQPQHF.